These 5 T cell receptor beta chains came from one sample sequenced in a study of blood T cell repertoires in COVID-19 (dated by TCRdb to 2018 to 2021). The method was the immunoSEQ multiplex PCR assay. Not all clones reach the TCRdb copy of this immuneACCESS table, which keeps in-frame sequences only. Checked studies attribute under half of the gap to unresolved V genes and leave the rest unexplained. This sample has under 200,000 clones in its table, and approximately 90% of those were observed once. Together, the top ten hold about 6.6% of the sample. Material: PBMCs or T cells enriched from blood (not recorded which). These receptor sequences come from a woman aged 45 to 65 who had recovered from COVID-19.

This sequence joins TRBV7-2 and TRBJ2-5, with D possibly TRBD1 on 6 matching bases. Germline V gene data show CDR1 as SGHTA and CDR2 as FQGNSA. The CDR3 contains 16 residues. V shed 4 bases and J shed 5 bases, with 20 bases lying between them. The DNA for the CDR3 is TGTGCCAGCAGCTCGGGCGCAGGGGCCTCCGGGGAGACCCAGTACTTC. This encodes CASSSGAGASGETQYF. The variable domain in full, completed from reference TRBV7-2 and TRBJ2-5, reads GAGVSQSPSNKVTEKGKDVELRCDPISGHTALYWYRQSLGQGLEFLIYFQGNSAPDKSGLPSDRFSAERTGGSVSTLTIQRTQQEDSAVYLCASSSGAGASGETQYFGPGTRLLVL.

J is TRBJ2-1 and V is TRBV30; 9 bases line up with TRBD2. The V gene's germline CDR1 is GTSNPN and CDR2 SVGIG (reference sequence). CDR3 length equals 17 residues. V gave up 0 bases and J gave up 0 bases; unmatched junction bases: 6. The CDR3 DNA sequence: TGTGCCTGGAGTGTACGGGGACTAGCTTCCTCCTACAATGAGCAGTTCTTC. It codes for CAWSVRGLASSYNEQFF.

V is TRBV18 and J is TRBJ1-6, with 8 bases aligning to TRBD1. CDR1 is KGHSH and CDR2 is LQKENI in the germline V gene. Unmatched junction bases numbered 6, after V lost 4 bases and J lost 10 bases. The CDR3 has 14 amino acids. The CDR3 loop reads CASSQDRGGSPLHF. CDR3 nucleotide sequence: TGTGCCAGCTCACAAGACAGGGGAGGGTCACCCCTCCACTTT.

The CDR3 reads CASSLLNLGLAGDEQFF. DNA for the CDR3: TGTGCCAGCAGCTTACTTAATCTGGGACTAGCTGGCGATGAGCAGTTCTTC. The rearrangement uses TRBV11-2 and TRBJ2-1; 9 bases align to TRBD2. Germline values: CDR1 SGHAT, CDR2 FQNNGV. Losses at the gene ends were 2 bases for V and 8 bases for J; bases not matched to a gene: 13. This CDR3 is 17 amino acids long.

CDR3: CASSLRTAMNTEAFF. The CDR3 bases are TGTGCCAGCAGTTTACGGACAGCTATGAACACTGAAGCTTTCTTT. The gene calls are TRBV27 and TRBJ1-1; D may be TRBD1 (6 bases). V gave up 2 bases and J gave up 0 bases, with 10 bases separating them. The CDR3 extends over 15 amino acids. Germline CDR1 is MNHEY and CDR2 is SMNVEV (reference sequence).